This T cell receptor beta chain was sequenced during a study of regulatory dendritic cells for organ transplantation. Concerning this clone: The target antigen is unknown.

The CDR3 loop spans 15 amino acids. With V trimmed by 1 base and J by 4 bases, 6 bases remained unmatched. CDR1 and CDR2 from the germline V gene are MNHEY and SMNVEV (reference sequence). Study-wide results and caveats: Naive T cells showed high diversity, memory cells less, memory CD8+ least.

Data came from immunoSEQ multiplex PCR; TCRdb stores just in-frame clones and leaves some out. This repertoire shows 30,000 to 45,000 clones, 80% to 95% found once; its top ten account for over 0.1%. This receptor was taken from a human donor in good health. Source material: naive CD8+ T cells from blood. Subset given: CD45RA+ naive T cells. The chain uses TRBV27 and TRBJ1-2, with TRBD1 matching 7 bases. The CDR3 reads CASSLYRDSPYGYTF. The CDR3 nucleotides read TGTGCCAGCAGTTTATATCGGGACAGCCCCTATGGCTACACCTTC.